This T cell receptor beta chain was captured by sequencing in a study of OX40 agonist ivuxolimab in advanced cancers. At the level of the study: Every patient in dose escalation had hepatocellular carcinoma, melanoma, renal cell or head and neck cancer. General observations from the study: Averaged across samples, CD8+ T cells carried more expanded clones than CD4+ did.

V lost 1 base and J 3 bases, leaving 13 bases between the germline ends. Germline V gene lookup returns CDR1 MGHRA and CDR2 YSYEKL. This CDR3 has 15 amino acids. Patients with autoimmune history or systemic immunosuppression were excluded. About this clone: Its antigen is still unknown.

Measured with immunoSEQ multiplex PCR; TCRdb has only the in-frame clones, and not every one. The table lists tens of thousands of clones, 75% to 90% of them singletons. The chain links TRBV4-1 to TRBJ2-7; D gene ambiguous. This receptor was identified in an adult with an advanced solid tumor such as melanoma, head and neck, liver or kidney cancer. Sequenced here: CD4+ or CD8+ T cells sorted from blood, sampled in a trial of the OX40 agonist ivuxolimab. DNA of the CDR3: TGCGCCAGCAGCCAAGGCGGTTTAGGGTACTACGAGCAGTACTTC. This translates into CASSQGGLGYYEQYF.